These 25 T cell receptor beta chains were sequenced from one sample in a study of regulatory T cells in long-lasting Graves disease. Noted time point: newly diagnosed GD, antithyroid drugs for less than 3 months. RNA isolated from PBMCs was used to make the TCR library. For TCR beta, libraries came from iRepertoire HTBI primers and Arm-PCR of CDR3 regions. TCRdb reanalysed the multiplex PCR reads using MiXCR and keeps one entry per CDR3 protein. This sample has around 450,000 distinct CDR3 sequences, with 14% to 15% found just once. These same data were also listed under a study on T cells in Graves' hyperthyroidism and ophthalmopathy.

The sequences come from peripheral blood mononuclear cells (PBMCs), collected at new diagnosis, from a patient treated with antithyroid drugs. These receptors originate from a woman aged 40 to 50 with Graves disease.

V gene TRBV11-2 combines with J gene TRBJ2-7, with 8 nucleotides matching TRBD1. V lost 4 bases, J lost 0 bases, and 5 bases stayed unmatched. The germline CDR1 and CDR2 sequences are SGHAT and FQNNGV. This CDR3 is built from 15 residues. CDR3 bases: TGTGCCAGCAGCTCAACAACAGGGGGCTCCTACGAGCAGTACTTC. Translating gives CASSSTTGGSYEQYF.

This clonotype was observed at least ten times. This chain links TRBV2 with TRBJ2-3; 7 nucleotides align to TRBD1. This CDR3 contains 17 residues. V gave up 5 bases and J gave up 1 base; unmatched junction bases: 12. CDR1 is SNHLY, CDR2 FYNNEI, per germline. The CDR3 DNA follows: TGTGCCAGCAGTCCGACTGAGGGGGCCTGGGGCACAGATACGCAGTATTTT. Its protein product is CASSPTEGAWGTDTQYF.

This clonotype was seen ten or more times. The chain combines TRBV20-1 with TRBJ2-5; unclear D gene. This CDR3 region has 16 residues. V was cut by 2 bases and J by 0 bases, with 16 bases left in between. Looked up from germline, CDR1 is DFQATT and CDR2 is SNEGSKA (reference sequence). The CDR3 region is CSARRRTHNNQETQYF. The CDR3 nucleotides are TGCAGTGCTAGACGTCGGACCCATAACAACCAAGAGACCCAGTACTTC.

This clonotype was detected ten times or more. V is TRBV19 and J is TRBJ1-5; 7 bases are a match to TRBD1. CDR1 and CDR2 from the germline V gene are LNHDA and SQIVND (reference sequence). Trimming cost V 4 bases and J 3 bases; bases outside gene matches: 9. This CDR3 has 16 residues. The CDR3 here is CASSTTGTATNQPQHF. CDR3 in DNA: TGTGCCAGTAGTACGACTGGGACAGCGACCAATCAGCCCCAGCATTTT.

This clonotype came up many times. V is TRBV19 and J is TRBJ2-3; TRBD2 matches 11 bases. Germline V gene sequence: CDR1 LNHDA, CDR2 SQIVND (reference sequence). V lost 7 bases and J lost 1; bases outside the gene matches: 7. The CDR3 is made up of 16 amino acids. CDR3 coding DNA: TGTGCCAGTACCATAGGGGGACTAGCGGGCACAGATACGCAGTATTTT. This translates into CASTIGGLAGTDTQYF.

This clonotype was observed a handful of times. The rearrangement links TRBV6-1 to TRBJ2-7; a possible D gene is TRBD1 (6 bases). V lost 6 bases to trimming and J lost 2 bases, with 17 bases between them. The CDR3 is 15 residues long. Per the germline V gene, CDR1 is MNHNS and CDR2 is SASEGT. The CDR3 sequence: CASRDDRLSPYEQYF. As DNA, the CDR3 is TGTGCCAGCAGAGACGACAGGCTAAGTCCCTACGAGCAGTACTTC.

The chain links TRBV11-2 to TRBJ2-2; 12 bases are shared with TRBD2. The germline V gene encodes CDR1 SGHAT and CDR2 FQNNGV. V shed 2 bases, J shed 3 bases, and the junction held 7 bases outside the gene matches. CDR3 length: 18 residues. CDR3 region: CASSLPPRLAGDTGELFF. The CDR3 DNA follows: TGTGCCAGCAGCTTACCCCCCCGACTAGCGGGAGACACCGGGGAGCTGTTTTTT.

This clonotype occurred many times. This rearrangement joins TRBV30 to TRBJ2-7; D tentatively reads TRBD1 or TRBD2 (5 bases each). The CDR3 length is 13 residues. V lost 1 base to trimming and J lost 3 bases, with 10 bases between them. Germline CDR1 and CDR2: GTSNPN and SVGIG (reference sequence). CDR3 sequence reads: CAWSGGGYYEQYF. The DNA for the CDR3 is TGTGCCTGGAGTGGTGGGGGATACTACGAGCAGTACTTC.

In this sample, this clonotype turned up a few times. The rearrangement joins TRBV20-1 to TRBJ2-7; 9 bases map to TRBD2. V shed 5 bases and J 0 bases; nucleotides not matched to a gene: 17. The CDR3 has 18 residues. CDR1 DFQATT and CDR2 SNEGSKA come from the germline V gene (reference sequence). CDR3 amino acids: CSAPLLAGPHPPSYEQYF. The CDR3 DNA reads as TGCAGTGCTCCCCTTCTAGCGGGACCCCACCCCCCCTCCTACGAGCAGTACTTC.

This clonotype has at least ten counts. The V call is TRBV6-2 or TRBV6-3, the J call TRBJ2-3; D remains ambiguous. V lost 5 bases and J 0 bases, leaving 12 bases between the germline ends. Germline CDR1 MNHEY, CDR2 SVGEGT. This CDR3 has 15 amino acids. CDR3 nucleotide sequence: TGTGCCAGCAGTGAATCAGTCGGGAGCACAGATACGCAGTATTTT. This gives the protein CASSESVGSTDTQYF.

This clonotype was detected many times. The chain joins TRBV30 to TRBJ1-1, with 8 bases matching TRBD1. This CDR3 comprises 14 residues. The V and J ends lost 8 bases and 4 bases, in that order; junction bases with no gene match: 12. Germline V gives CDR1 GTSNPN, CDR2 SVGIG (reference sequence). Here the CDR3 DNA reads TGTGCCGGAAAGGAGGACAGGGTTATCACTGAAGCTTTCTTT. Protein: CAGKEDRVITEAFF.

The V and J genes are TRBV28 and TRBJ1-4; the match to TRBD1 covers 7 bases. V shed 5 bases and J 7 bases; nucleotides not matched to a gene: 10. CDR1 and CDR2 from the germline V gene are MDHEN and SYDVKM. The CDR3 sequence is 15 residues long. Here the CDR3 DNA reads TGTGCCAGCAGTGTCACTAGGGGGCCGGGTGAAAAACTGTTTTTT. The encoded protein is CASSVTRGPGEKLFF.

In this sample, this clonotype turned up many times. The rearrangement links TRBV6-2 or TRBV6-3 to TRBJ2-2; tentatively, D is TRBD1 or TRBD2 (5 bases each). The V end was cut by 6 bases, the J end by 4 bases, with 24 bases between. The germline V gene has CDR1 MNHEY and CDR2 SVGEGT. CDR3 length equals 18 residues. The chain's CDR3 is CASRQRRARGGVTGELFF. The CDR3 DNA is TGTGCCAGCAGACAACGACGGGCCCGGGGCGGTGTCACCGGGGAGCTGTTTTTT.

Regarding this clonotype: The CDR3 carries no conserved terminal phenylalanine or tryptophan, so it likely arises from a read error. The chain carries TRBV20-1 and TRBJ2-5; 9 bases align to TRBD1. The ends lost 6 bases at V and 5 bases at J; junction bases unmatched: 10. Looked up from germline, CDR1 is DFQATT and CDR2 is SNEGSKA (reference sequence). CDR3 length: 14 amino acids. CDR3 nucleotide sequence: TGCAGTGCCCAGGACAGGGGTATTCAGGAGACCCAGTACTCC. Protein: CSAQDRGIQETQYS.

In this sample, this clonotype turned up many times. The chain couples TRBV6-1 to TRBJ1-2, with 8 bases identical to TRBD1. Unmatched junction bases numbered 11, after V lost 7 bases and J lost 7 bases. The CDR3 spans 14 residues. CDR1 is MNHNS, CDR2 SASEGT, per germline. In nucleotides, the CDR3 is TGTGCCAGCACCCTACGGACAGGGCAAAGTGGCTACACCTTC. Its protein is CASTLRTGQSGYTF.

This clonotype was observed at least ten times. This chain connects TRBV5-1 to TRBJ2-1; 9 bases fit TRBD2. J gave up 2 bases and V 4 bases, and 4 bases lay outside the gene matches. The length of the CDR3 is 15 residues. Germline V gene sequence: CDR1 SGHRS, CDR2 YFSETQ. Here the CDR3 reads CASSLSGGPYNEQFF. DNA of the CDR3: TGCGCCAGCAGCCTTAGCGGGGGCCCCTACAATGAGCAGTTCTTC.

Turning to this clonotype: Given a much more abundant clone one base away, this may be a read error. The CDR3 DNA sequence: TGTGCCAGCAGGTATGGTGGGTCCTGCAATGAGCAGTTCTTC. This gives the protein CASRYGGSCNEQFF. The chain recombines TRBV12-3 or TRBV12-4 with TRBJ2-1; D is uncertain. There are 14 residues in the CDR3.

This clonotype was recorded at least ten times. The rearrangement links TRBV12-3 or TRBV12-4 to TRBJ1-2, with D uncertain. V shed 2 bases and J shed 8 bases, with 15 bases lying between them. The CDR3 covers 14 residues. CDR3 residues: CASSLNSPYRGYTF. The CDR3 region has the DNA TGTGCCAGCAGTTTAAACAGCCCCTATCGAGGCTACACCTTC.

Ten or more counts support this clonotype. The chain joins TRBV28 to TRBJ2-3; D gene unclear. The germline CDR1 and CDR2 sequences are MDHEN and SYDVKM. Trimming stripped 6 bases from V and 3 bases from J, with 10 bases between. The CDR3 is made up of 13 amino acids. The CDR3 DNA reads TGTGCCAGCAGCCCCTTGGCGACAGATACGCAGTATTTT. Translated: CASSPLATDTQYF.

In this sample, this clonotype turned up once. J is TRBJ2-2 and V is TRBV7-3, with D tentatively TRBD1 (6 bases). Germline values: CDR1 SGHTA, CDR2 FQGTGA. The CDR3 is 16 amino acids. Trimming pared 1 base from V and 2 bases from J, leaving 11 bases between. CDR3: CASSLRGRGNTGELFF. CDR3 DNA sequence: TGTGCCAGCAGCTTAAGGGGCAGGGGCAACACCGGGGAGCTGTTTTTT.

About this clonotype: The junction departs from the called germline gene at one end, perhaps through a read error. The CDR3 loop reads CAISGGPQEIQYF. The CDR3 DNA is TGTGCCATCAGTGGGGGCCCGCAAGAGATCCAGTACTTC. This chain connects TRBV10-3 to TRBJ2-5; D might be TRBD1 (5 bases). The germline CDR1 and CDR2 sequences are ENHRY and SYGVKD. This CDR3 contains 13 residues.

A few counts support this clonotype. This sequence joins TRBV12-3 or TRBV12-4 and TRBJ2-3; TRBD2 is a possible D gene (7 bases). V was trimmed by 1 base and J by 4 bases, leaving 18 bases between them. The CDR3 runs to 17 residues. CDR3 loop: CASSLGGDPGGPDTQYF. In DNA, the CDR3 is TGTGCCAGCAGTTTAGGAGGGGACCCGGGGGGCCCAGATACGCAGTATTTT.

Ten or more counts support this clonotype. The CDR3 DNA is TGTGCCAGCAGTGGGCCGGCGGGGGCCTCCTACGAGCAGTACTTC. Its translation is CASSGPAGASYEQYF. The J gene is TRBJ2-7, the V gene TRBV28, with a possible D match to TRBD2 (7 bases). Per germline, CDR1 MDHEN and CDR2 SYDVKM. The CDR3 has 15 amino acids. Trimming shortened V by 5 bases and J by 0 bases, and 14 bases separated the two germline ends.

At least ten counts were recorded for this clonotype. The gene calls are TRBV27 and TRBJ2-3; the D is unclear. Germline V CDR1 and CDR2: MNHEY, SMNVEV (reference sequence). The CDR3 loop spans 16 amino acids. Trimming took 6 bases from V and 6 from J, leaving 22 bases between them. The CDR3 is CASRITRARDKDTQYF. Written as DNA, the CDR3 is TGTGCCAGCAGGATAACCCGGGCCAGAGATAAGGATACGCAGTATTTT.

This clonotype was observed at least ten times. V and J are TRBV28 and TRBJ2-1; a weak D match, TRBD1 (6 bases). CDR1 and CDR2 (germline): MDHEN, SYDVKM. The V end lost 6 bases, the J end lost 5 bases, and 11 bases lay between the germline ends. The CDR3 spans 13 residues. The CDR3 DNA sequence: TGTGCCAGCAGCTTAAGGGGGAACAATGAGCAGTTCTTC. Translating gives CASSLRGNNEQFF.